These T cell receptor beta chains were read from a single sample in a study of beta chain features in type 1 diabetes. Profiling relied on immunoSEQ multiplex PCR, and the TCRdb table lists in-frame clones only, not all of them. The sample lists hundreds of thousands of clones; about 14% were seen once. The sequencing input was naive CD4+ T cells from blood. The source of these receptors is a man between 18 and 29 years old with type 1 diabetes. Each CDR3 is given with its conserved first and last residue. The D gene is left open where the match is weak. Expanded clones get a size class; other rows say once, few or many, or leave the size out.

v_gene	d_gene	j_gene	abundance	CDR3nt	CDR3aa
TRBV4-3	NA	TRBJ1-1	NA	TGCGCCAGCAGCCACGGAAGGAACACTGAAGCTTTCTTT	CASSHGRNTEAFF
TRBV5-1	NA	TRBJ2-3	NA	TGCGCCAGCAGCTTTGCGGACAGCACAGATACGCAGTATTTT	CASSFADSTDTQYF
TRBV30	NA	TRBJ2-3	NA	TGTGCCTGGAGTGGGTACTCTAGCACAGATACGCAGTATTTT	CAWSGYSSTDTQYF
TRBV30	NA	TRBJ1-2	few	TGTGCCTGGAGTGTATCCCATTGGGGGGTCGGCTATGGCTACACCTTC	CAWSVSHWGVGYGYTF
TRBV15	TRBD1	TRBJ2-7	few	TGTGCCACCAGCAGATGGTCGGGACAGGGGGTCCACGAGCAGTACTTC	CATSRWSGQGVHEQYF
TRBV5-1	NA	TRBJ2-7	few	TGCGCCAGCAGCTTAAACCGAGACTACGAGCAGTACTTC	CASSLNRDYEQYF
TRBV5-1	NA	TRBJ2-1	NA	TGCGCCAGCAGCTTAGGAACAGCCACCTCCTACAATGAGCAGTTCTTC	CASSLGTATSYNEQFF
TRBV11-2	NA	TRBJ2-7	NA	TGTGCCAGCAGCTTACTCCACTCCAGTACTGATCAGTACTTC	CASSLLHSSTDQYF
TRBV6-6	TRBD1	TRBJ2-7	NA	TGTGCCAGCAGTGGCCAGACAGGGACCTACGAGCAGTACTTC	CASSGQTGTYEQYF
TRBV6-6	TRBD1	TRBJ2-7	few	TGTGCCAGCAGTTCGACAGGGGTAGTCTACGAGCAGTACTTC	CASSSTGVVYEQYF